The 20 T cell receptor beta chains below come from one sample, sequenced in a study of Graves' ophthalmopathy and Graves' hyperthyroidism. Amplified TCR beta CDR3 regions were obtained using RNA transcripts as template. First-round RT-PCR used HTBI primers; second-round multiplex PCR followed. Using its own MiXCR run on the multiplex PCR reads, TCRdb lists one record per CDR3 protein. This table holds about 740,000 distinct CDR3 sequences, 40% found once. The sample taken for sequencing was peripheral blood. These receptor sequences come from an adult man with Graves' ophthalmopathy.

This clonotype was detected many times. V is TRBV7-2 and J is TRBJ2-5; 7 bases map to TRBD2. J lost 0 bases, V lost 1 base, and 2 bases had no gene match. The CDR3 has 15 residues. The germline V gene has CDR1 SGHTA and CDR2 FQGNSA. CDR3 nucleotides: TGTGCCAGCAGCTTAGGTGGACTAGACCAAGAGACCCAGTACTTC. It codes for CASSLGGLDQETQYF.

The gene calls are TRBV7-3 and TRBJ1-4; 7 bases are a match to TRBD1. This CDR3 is 13 amino acids long. CDR1 is SGHTA and CDR2 is FQGTGA in the germline V gene. V dropped 5 bases and J dropped 10; count of bases not matched to a gene: 7. The DNA of the CDR3 is TGTGCCAGCAGCCAAGACAGGGCCCGAAAACTGTTTTTT. Translation: CASSQDRARKLFF.

In regard to this clonotype: One junction end does not reproduce the germline sequence, and a read error may be involved. The chain uses TRBV24-1 and TRBJ2-7, with D perhaps TRBD2 (6 bases). Germline V gene data show CDR1 as KGHDR and CDR2 as SFDVKD. The CDR3 is 14 amino acids. The CDR3 bases are TGTGCCAGCAGTTCGACGGTCGGGGGAGACGAGCAGTACTTC. Translated, it gives CASSSTVGGDEQYF.

This clonotype occurred many times. DNA of the CDR3: TGTGCCAGCAGTACCTCCGGGACGGGAAATCAGCCCCAGCATTTT. The encoded protein is CASSTSGTGNQPQHF. This sequence joins TRBV25-1 and TRBJ1-5; tentatively, D is TRBD1 (5 bases). Germline V gene lookup returns CDR1 MGHDK and CDR2 SYGVNS. The CDR3 consists of 15 residues. V was cut by 5 bases and J by 4 bases, with 15 bases left in between.

The V gene is TRBV6-1, the J gene TRBJ2-7, with 7 positions matching TRBD2. Germline V lookup: CDR1 MNHNS, CDR2 SASEGT. The CDR3 sequence is 14 residues long. V shed 4 bases and J 2 bases; nucleotides not matched to a gene: 5. The CDR3 DNA is TGTGCCAGCAGTGGGTCTGCGGGGGCCTACGAGCAGTACTTC. Protein product: CASSGSAGAYEQYF.

With respect to this clonotype: A read error may be the cause here, since a much bigger clone is one base away. The chain uses TRBV5-5 and TRBJ1-6; TRBD1 matches 7 bases. The CDR3 length is 14 residues. CDR1 and CDR2 (germline): SGHKS, YYEKEE (reference sequence). Germline trimming cut 1 base from V and 11 bases from J; bases unmatched to any gene: 6. The CDR3 DNA is TGTGCCAGCAGCTTGAATGGGGACAGAACACCCCTCCACTTT. This gives the protein CASSLNGDRTPLHF.

The chain combines TRBV29-1 with TRBJ2-7; 12 nucleotides match TRBD2. The trim removed 8 bases at V and 7 bases at J, leaving 12 bases unmatched. This CDR3 is 14 amino acids long. The germline V gene has CDR1 SQVTM and CDR2 ANQGSEA. The CDR3 sequence is CSSWLAGGPREQYF. The CDR3 DNA reads as TGCAGCAGTTGGCTAGCGGGAGGGCCGCGGGAGCAGTACTTC.

This clonotype was observed at least ten times. The V and J genes are TRBV29-1 and TRBJ1-4; perhaps TRBD1 as D (5 bases). The CDR3 is 12 residues long. Germline CDR1 reads SQVTM; CDR2 reads ANQGSEA. V was cut by 0 bases and J by 12 bases, with 11 bases left in between. The CDR3 here is CSVEDRQGELFF. DNA of the CDR3: TGCAGCGTTGAAGATCGGCAAGGGGAACTGTTTTTT.

The chain employs TRBV2 and TRBJ2-7; 7 bases fit TRBD1. This CDR3 is built from 14 residues. Germline values: CDR1 SNHLY, CDR2 FYNNEI. Trimming removed 6 bases from V and 8 bases from J; junction bases left unmatched: 13. CDR3: CASSQNRGDIQQYF. The CDR3 DNA follows: TGTGCCAGCAGCCAAAACAGGGGAGATATCCAGCAGTACTTC. The full variable domain, its missing parts supplied by reference TRBV2 and TRBJ2-7, is EPEVTQTPSHQVTQMGQEVILRCVPISNHLYFYWYRQILGQKVEFLVSFYNNEISEKSEIFDDQFSVERPDGSNFTLKIRSTKLEDSAMYFCASSQNRGDIQQYFGPGTRLTVT.

The V call is TRBV11-2, the J call TRBJ2-5; 9 bases map to TRBD2. V lost 4 bases to trimming and J lost 5 bases; unmatched junction nucleotides: 14. Germline V gene lookup returns CDR1 SGHAT and CDR2 FQNNGV. CDR3 length equals 17 residues. CDR3 in DNA: TGTGCCAGCAGCTCAGTGAGGGCGGGAGGGCCTCTGGAGACCCAGTACTTC. It yields the protein CASSSVRAGGPLETQYF.

This clonotype was recorded many times. This sequence joins TRBV20-1 and TRBJ1-5, with D possibly matching TRBD1 (6 bases). The CDR3 spans 14 residues. V was trimmed by 1 base and J by 6 bases, leaving 13 bases between them. Germline lookup yields CDR1 DFQATT and CDR2 SNEGSKA (reference sequence). CDR3 protein: CSARVGGAGQPQHF. CDR3 sequence (DNA): TGCAGTGCTAGAGTAGGGGGGGCAGGTCAGCCCCAGCATTTT.

This clonotype was counted many times. This sequence joins TRBV25-1 and TRBJ1-2; TRBD1 might be the D (5 bases). Looked up from germline, CDR1 is MGHDK and CDR2 is SYGVNS. V dropped 4 bases and J dropped 5 bases, with 8 bases sitting between them. The CDR3 runs 12 residues. CDR3: CASSGSGYGYTF. The CDR3 region has the DNA TGTGCCAGCAGTGGGTCAGGGTATGGCTACACCTTC.

This clonotype was counted at least ten times. The chain employs TRBV19 and TRBJ1-4; weak D call: TRBD1 (6 bases). V was shortened by 3 bases and J by 8 bases, with 13 bases between the two germline ends. Germline CDR1 is LNHDA and CDR2 is SQIVND (reference sequence). CDR3 length: 14 amino acids. The CDR3 sequence is CASSIPRGEEKLFF. The CDR3 coding sequence is TGTGCCAGTAGTATTCCCAGGGGAGAGGAAAAACTGTTTTTT.

This clonotype was recorded many times. The genes are TRBV5-1 and TRBJ1-1, with D uncertain. V lost 0 bases and J lost 3, with 12 bases in between. The CDR3 is 15 amino acids. The V gene's germline CDR1 is SGHRS and CDR2 YFSETQ. The CDR3 loop is CASSLAGGTDTEAFF. The CDR3, as DNA: TGCGCCAGCAGCTTGGCCGGAGGTACGGACACTGAAGCTTTCTTT.

This clonotype was recorded only once. The rearrangement joins TRBV19 to TRBJ1-2; 12 bases align to TRBD1. In germline, CDR1 is LNHDA, CDR2 SQIVND (reference sequence). J lost 10 bases, V lost 3 bases, and 6 bases had no gene match. The CDR3 covers 14 residues. The CDR3 sequence: CASSIVGTGGVYTF. CDR3 nucleotide sequence: TGTGCCAGTAGTATCGTCGGGACAGGGGGCGTCTACACCTTC.

In this sample, this clonotype turned up a few times. The gene calls are TRBV2 and TRBJ1-1; tentatively, D is TRBD1 (5 bases). Trimming removed 4 bases at V and 2 bases at J, with 14 bases between. Germline V gives CDR1 SNHLY, CDR2 FYNNEI. The CDR3 totals 15 residues. Written as DNA, the CDR3 is TGTGCCAGCAGTGTGTACGGGACCCCCAACACTGAAGCTTTCTTT. This sequence encodes CASSVYGTPNTEAFF.

The sample holds a few counts of this clonotype. V usage is TRBV27 and J usage is TRBJ2-7; 7 nucleotides line up with TRBD1. This CDR3 has 14 amino acids. The germline V gene has CDR1 MNHEY and CDR2 SMNVEV (reference sequence). Unmatched junction bases numbered 8, after V lost 6 bases and J lost 3 bases. The CDR3, as DNA: TGTGCCAGCAGGCGGGCGGACAGGAACTACGAGCAGTACTTC. It translates to CASRRADRNYEQYF.

This clonotype was observed many times. The chain uses TRBV7-9 and TRBJ1-5, with D possibly matching TRBD1 (5 bases). Germline values: CDR1 SEHNR, CDR2 FQNEAQ (reference sequence). This CDR3 has 13 amino acids. V dropped 5 bases and J dropped 10 bases, with 15 bases sitting between them. The CDR3 spells CASSLDSQLPQHF. For the CDR3, the DNA is TGTGCCAGCAGCCTAGACAGCCAACTACCCCAGCATTTT. Variable domain in full (rest from reference TRBV7-9 and TRBJ1-5): DTGVSQNPRHKITKRGQNVTFRCDPISEHNRLYWYRQTLGQGPEFLTYFQNEAQLEKSRLLSDRFSAERPKGSFSTLEIQRTEQGDSAMYLCASSLDSQLPQHFGDGTRLSIL.

In its sample, this clonotype was seen many times. This rearrangement joins TRBV20-1 to TRBJ1-4; D uncertain. The CDR3 spans 11 residues. Germline CDR1 reads DFQATT; CDR2 reads SNEGSKA (reference sequence). V gave up 6 bases and J gave up 6 bases, with 8 bases separating them. CDR3 protein: CSAGRHEKLFF. The CDR3 DNA follows: TGCAGTGCAGGGAGGCATGAAAAACTGTTTTTT.

As for this clonotype: One base away lies a much larger clone, so this may be a sequencing read error. This chain links TRBV5-5 with TRBJ1-2; D uncertain. Germline V gene lookup returns CDR1 SGHKS and CDR2 YYEKEE (reference sequence). The CDR3 length is 13 residues. CDR3: CASSPSGLHGCTF. The CDR3 DNA follows: TGTGCCAGCAGCCCGTCCGGATTGCATGGCTGCACCTTC.